The subject of this entry is one T cell receptor (beta chain). Antigen: not known. Sequencing used immunoSEQ multiplex PCR; TCRdb keeps in-frame clones, though not all of them. The sample lists around 100,000 clones, around 90% occurring once. These data originate in a study of OX40 agonist ivuxolimab in advanced cancers. General study results and limits: CD8+ T cells showed, on average, more clonal expansion than CD4+ cells.

If patients had autoimmune disease history or systemic immunosuppression, they were excluded. The timepoints at which blood was sampled were baseline, cycle 4 day 1, and cycle 7 day 1. CDR1 and CDR2 from the germline V gene are SEHNR and FQNEAQ (reference sequence). The CDR3 extends over 12 amino acids. V gave up 4 bases and J gave up 13 bases, with 15 bases separating them. Specimen: CD4+ or CD8+ T cells sorted from blood, collected in a trial of the OX40 agonist ivuxolimab. V usage is TRBV7-9 and J usage is TRBJ2-3, with unresolved D. This TCR came from an adult with an advanced solid tumor such as melanoma, head and neck, liver or kidney cancer. The CDR3 spells CASSSSSSAEYF. DNA for the CDR3: TGTGCCAGCAGCTCCTCTTCCTCGGCTGAGTATTTT.